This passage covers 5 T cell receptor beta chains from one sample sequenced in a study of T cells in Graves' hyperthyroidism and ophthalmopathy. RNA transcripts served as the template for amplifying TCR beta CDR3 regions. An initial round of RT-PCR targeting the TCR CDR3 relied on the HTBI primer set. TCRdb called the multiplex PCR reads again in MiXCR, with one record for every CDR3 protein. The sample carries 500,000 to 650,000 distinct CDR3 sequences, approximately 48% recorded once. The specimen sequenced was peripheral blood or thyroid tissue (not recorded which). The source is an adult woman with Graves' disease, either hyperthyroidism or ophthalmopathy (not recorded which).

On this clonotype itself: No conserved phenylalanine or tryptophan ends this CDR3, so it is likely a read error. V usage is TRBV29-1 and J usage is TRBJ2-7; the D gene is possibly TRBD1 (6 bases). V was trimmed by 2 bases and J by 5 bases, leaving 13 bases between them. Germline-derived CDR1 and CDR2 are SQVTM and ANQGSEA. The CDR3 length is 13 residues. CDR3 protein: CSVERQGPHEQYL. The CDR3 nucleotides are TGCAGCGTTGAAAGGCAGGGGCCCCACGAGCAGTACCTC.

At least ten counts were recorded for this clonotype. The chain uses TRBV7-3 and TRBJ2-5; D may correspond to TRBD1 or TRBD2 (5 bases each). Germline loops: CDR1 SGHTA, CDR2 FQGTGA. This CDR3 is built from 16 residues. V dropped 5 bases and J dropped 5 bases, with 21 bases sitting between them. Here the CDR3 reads CASSPRDGGSRETQYF. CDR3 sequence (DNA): TGTGCCAGCAGCCCTCGGGACGGCGGTTCCCGGGAGACCCAGTACTTC.

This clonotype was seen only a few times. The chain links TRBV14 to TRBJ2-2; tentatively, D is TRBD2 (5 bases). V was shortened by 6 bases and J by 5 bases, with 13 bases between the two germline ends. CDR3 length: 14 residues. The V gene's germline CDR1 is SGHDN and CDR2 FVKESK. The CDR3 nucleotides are TGTGCCAGCAGACCTGCGGGCAATACCGGGGAGCTGTTTTTT. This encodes CASRPAGNTGELFF. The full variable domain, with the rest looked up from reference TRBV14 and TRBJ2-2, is EAGVTQFPSHSVIEKGQTVTLRCDPISGHDNLYWYRRVMGKEIKFLLHFVKESKQDESGMPNNRFLAERTGGTYSTLKVQPAELEDSGVYFCASRPAGNTGELFFGEGSRLTVL.

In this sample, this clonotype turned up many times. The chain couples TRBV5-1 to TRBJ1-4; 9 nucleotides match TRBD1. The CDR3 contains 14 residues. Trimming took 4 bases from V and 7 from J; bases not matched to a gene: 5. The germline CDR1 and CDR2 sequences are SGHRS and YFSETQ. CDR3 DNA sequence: TGCGCCAGCAGCGTGGGACAGGGCGGTGAAAAACTGTTTTTT. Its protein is CASSVGQGGEKLFF.

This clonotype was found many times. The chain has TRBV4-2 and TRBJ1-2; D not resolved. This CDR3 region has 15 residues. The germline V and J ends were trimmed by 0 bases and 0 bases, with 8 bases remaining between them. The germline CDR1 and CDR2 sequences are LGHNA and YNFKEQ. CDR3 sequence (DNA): TGTGCCAGCAGCCAAGATCGCGAAGCTAACTATGGCTACACCTTC. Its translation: CASSQDREANYGYTF.